The 19 T cell receptor beta chains below come from one sample, sequenced in a study of beta chain features in type 1 diabetes. cDNA synthesis used the whole RNA isolate, giving expressed TCRB sequences. The repertoire was sequenced with immunoSEQ multiplex PCR; TCRdb's copy has only in-frame clones and lacks some. The sample records about 200,000 clones, about a tenth being singletons. What was sequenced was central memory CD4+ T cells from blood. The receptors were sampled from a man aged 18 to 30 in good health.

The table lists this clone with many counts. This chain's CDR3 is CASTLQGGLTDTQYF. CDR3 nucleotide sequence: TGTGCCAGCACCCTACAGGGAGGACTCACAGATACGCAGTATTTT. The V gene is TRBV7-9, the J gene TRBJ2-3; tentatively, D is TRBD1 or TRBD2 (6 bases each). The germline gives CDR1 SEHNR, CDR2 FQNEAQ (reference sequence). This CDR3 region has 15 residues. V lost 7 bases and J lost 2, with 16 bases in between. Complete variable domain (other parts from reference TRBV7-9 and TRBJ2-3): DTGVSQNPRHKITKRGQNVTFRCDPISEHNRLYWYRQTLGQGPEFLTYFQNEAQLEKSRLLSDRFSAERPKGSFSTLEIQRTEQGDSAMYLCASTLQGGLTDTQYFGPGTRLTVL.

The chain combines TRBV30 with TRBJ1-1; 7 nucleotides agree with TRBD1. With 8 bases clipped from V and 2 bases from J, the junction kept 5 bases outside the gene matches. This CDR3 is 12 amino acids long. CDR1 and CDR2 from the germline V gene are GTSNPN and SVGIG (reference sequence). In DNA, the CDR3 is TGTGCCCGCGACAGGGTCAACACTGAAGCTTTCTTT. The encoded protein is CARDRVNTEAFF. The entire variable domain, with the rest obtained from reference TRBV30 and TRBJ1-1, is as follows: SQTIHQWPATLVQPVGSPLSLECTVEGTSNPNLYWYRQAAGRGLQLLFYSVGIGQISSEVPQNLSASRPQDRQFILSSKKLLLSDSGFYLCARDRVNTEAFFGQGTRLTVV.

The chain links TRBV5-1 to TRBJ2-7; TRBD2 aligns across 9 bases. V trimming: 4 bases; J trimming: 6 bases; junction bases outside the gene matches: 8. Germline assignment: CDR1 SGHRS and CDR2 YFSETQ. CDR3 length: 14 amino acids. CDR3 sequence (DNA): TGCGCCAGCAGCCCCGTAGCGGGAGTTGGCGAGCAGTACTTC. It codes for CASSPVAGVGEQYF.

In this sample, this clone turned up a few times. The chain combines TRBV9 with TRBJ1-2, with D possibly TRBD1 on 5 matching bases. This CDR3 spans 14 amino acids. Trimming took off 1 base at V and 4 bases at J, with 11 bases between the two ends. Germline lookup yields CDR1 SGDLS and CDR2 YYNGEE. CDR3 nucleotide sequence: TGTGCCAGCAGCGTACGGGACCCTTTCTATGGCTACACCTTC. It yields the protein CASSVRDPFYGYTF.

Many counts were recorded for this clone. The same CDR3 arises from other DNA sequences in this sample as well. This chain joins TRBV7-6 and TRBJ2-3, with 11 nucleotides matching TRBD2. Germline V gene lookup returns CDR1 SGHVS and CDR2 FNYEAQ. The V and J ends lost 7 bases and 5 bases, in that order; junction bases with no gene match: 11. This CDR3 is built from 16 residues. The CDR3 sequence: CASTIGLAGGQDTQYF. The DNA of the CDR3 is TGTGCCAGCACCATAGGGCTAGCGGGAGGTCAAGATACGCAGTATTTT. Combining the CDR3 with reference TRBV7-6 and TRBJ2-3 gives the whole variable domain GAGVSQSPRYKVTKRGQDVALRCDPISGHVSLYWYRQALGQGPEFLTYFNYEAQQDKSGLPNDRFSAERPEGSISTLTIQRTEQRDSAMYRCASTIGLAGGQDTQYFGPGTRLTVL.

The J gene is TRBJ2-1, the V gene TRBV11-3; D ambiguous. Germline-derived CDR1 and CDR2 are SGHNT and YENEEA. CDR3 length: 13 residues. V lost 0 bases and J 8 bases, leaving 8 bases between the germline ends. CDR3 DNA sequence: TGTGCCAGCAGCTTAGATCGGTATTATGAGCAGTTCTTC. Translated, it gives CASSLDRYYEQFF.

This clone was seen ten or more times. This chain joins TRBV29-1 and TRBJ2-1; possibly TRBD1 for D (6 bases). CDR1 is SQVTM, CDR2 ANQGSEA, per germline. V was clipped by 6 bases and J by 7 bases, with 13 bases between them. The CDR3 contains 12 residues. The CDR3 spells CSVTDSLNEQFF. The CDR3, as DNA: TGCAGCGTGACGGACAGTCTAAATGAGCAGTTCTTC.

The gene calls are TRBV29-1 and TRBJ2-1; 12 nucleotides agree with TRBD2. This CDR3 spans 16 amino acids. Germline loops: CDR1 SQVTM, CDR2 ANQGSEA. The ends lost 6 bases at V and 2 bases at J; junction bases unmatched: 8. The CDR3 DNA reads TGCAGCGTGTTACTAGCGGGAGGCCCCACCTACAATGAGCAGTTCTTC. It is translated as CSVLLAGGPTYNEQFF.

At least ten counts were recorded for this clone. V is TRBV6-5 and J is TRBJ2-1; D tentatively reads TRBD1 or TRBD2 (6 bases each). The CDR3 contains 16 residues. The V end lost 0 bases, the J end lost 3 bases, and 12 bases lay between the germline ends. Germline-derived CDR1 and CDR2 are MNHEY and SVGAGI. The CDR3 region is CASSYSTGGIYNEQFF. The CDR3 region has the DNA TGTGCCAGCAGTTACTCGACCGGGGGCATCTACAATGAGCAGTTCTTC.

This clone has just a few counts. The rearrangement uses TRBV7-2 and TRBJ2-5, with TRBD1 matching over 8 bases. The CDR3 runs to 16 residues. Trimming at V came to 3 bases and at J to 5 bases, leaving 11 bases not matched to a gene. Germline CDR1 reads SGHTA; CDR2 reads FQGNSA. CDR3 sequence (DNA): TGTGCCAGCAGCTTCTACGCCTGGACAGGGCTGGAGACCCAGTACTTC. Encoded protein: CASSFYAWTGLETQYF.

CDR3 nucleotide sequence: TGTGCCAGCAGTCCCGGGACAGCGAACACTGAAGCTTTCTTT. This encodes CASSPGTANTEAFF. The V call is TRBV28, the J call TRBJ1-1; 7 bases are shared with TRBD1. Germline V gene lookup returns CDR1 MDHEN and CDR2 SYDVKM. The CDR3 has 14 amino acids. J gave up 1 base and V 5 bases, and 4 bases lay outside the gene matches.

This sequence joins TRBV5-6 and TRBJ2-1; TRBD2 aligns across 9 bases. This CDR3 spans 15 amino acids. J gave up 5 bases and V 4 bases, and 7 bases lay outside the gene matches. Germline loops: CDR1 SGHDT, CDR2 YYEEEE. As DNA, the CDR3 is TGTGCCAGCAGCGGACGACTAGCGGACAACAATGAGCAGTTCTTC. Its protein is CASSGRLADNNEQFF.

The J gene is TRBJ2-1, the V gene TRBV7-9; the D is unclear. The CDR3 runs to 13 residues. Trimming removed 1 base from V and 9 bases from J, with 10 bases in between. Germline loops: CDR1 SEHNR, CDR2 FQNEAQ (reference sequence). The CDR3 DNA sequence: TGTGCCAGCAGCTTAGTCCTGGTGGCTGAGCAGTTCTTC. It specifies CASSLVLVAEQFF.

V is TRBV6-1 and J is TRBJ2-4; the D gene is possibly TRBD2 (6 bases). The V gene lost 1 base and the J gene lost 1 base, with 20 bases spanning the gap. Germline loops: CDR1 MNHNS, CDR2 SASEGT. This CDR3 comprises 19 residues. The CDR3 nucleotides read TGTGCCAGCAGTGAAGGGACGGGGGAGTACAATTTGGCCAAAAACATTCAGTACTTC. Protein product: CASSEGTGEYNLAKNIQYF.

The chain employs TRBV30 and TRBJ2-3; possible D gene TRBD2, 5 bases. CDR1 is GTSNPN and CDR2 is SVGIG in the germline V gene (reference sequence). V was pared by 3 bases and J by 0 bases, with 16 bases between. This CDR3 has 16 amino acids. This CDR3 reads CAWRTKRIASTDTQYF. DNA of the CDR3: TGTGCCTGGAGAACTAAGCGGATAGCTAGCACAGATACGCAGTATTTT.

The sample holds many counts of this clone. The V and J genes are TRBV5-1 and TRBJ2-1; 8 bases map to TRBD2. The CDR3 runs to 15 residues. V dropped 0 bases and J dropped 9; count of bases not matched to a gene: 8. CDR1 is SGHRS and CDR2 is YFSETQ in the germline V gene. CDR3 sequence (DNA): TGCGCCAGCAGCTTGGATACCAGCGGGAGCGGTGAGCAGTTCTTC. Translating gives CASSLDTSGSGEQFF.

The chain combines TRBV10-1 with TRBJ1-1, with a tentative D call TRBD1 (5 bases). The CDR3 contains 15 residues. From germline, CDR1 is WNHNN and CDR2 SYGVQD (reference sequence). V was pared by 0 bases and J by 5 bases, with 13 bases between. The CDR3 here is CASSESYGAGTEAFF. The CDR3 nucleotides read TGCGCCAGCAGTGAGTCCTACGGGGCCGGGACTGAAGCTTTCTTT.

This clone was found many times. The chain joins TRBV7-2 to TRBJ2-1, with a weak D call TRBD2 (6 bases). V shed 5 bases and J shed 1 base, with 12 bases lying between them. CDR1 SGHTA and CDR2 FQGNSA come from the germline V gene. This CDR3 is 15 amino acids long. Here the CDR3 DNA reads TGTGCCAGCAGCCCCCATGCGGGATCCTACAATGAGCAGTTCTTC. Translation gives CASSPHAGSYNEQFF.

J is TRBJ2-5 and V is TRBV14, with 12 bases identical to TRBD2. V was pared by 0 bases and J by 5 bases, with 4 bases of the junction left unmatched. Germline V gene sequence: CDR1 SGHDN, CDR2 FVKESK. This CDR3 contains 16 residues. CDR3 protein: CASSQERLAGGETQYF. The CDR3 DNA is TGTGCCAGCAGCCAAGAGCGCCTAGCGGGAGGGGAGACCCAGTACTTC.